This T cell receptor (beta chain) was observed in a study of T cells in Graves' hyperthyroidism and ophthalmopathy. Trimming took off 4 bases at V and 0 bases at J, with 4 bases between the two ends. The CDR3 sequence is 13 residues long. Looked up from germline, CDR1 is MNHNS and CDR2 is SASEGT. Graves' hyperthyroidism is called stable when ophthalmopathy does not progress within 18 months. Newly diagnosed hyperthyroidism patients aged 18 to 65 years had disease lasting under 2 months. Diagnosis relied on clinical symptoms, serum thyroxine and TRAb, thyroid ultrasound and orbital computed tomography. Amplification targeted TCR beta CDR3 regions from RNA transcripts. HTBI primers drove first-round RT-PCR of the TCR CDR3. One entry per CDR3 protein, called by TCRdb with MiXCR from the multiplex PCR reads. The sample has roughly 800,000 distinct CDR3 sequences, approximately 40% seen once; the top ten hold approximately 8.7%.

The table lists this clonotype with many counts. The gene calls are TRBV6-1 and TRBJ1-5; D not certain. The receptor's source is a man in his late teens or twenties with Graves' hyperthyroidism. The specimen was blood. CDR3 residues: CASSVNSNQPQHF. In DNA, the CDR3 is TGTGCCAGCAGTGTGAATAGCAATCAGCCCCAGCATTTT.